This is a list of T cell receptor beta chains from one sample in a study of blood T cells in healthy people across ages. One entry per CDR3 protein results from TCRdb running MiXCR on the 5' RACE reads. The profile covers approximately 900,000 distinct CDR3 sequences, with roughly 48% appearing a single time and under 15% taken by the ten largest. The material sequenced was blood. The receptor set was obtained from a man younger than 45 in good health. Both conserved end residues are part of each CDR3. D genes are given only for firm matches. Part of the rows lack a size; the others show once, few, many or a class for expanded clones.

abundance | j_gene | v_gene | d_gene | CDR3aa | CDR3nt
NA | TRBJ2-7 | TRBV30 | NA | CAWRRLGAYEQYF | TGTGCCTGGAGAAGGCTAGGGGCCTACGAGCAGTACTTC
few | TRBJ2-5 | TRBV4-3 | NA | CASSQTARAETQYF | TGCGCCAGCAGCCAGACAGCGAGAGCGGAGACCCAGTACTTC
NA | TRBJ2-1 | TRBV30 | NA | CACTRSGYGNEQFF | TGTGCCTGCACAAGGAGCGGGTACGGGAATGAGCAGTTCTTC
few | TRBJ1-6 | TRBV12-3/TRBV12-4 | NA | CASSLTGQNSPLHF | TGTGCCAGCAGTTTAACGGGGCAAAATTCACCCCTCCACTTT
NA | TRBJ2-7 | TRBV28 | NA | CASGWSSYNEQYF | TGTGCCAGCGGGTGGAGCTCCTACAATGAGCAGTACTTC
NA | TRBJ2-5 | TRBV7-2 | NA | CASHGGAKHQETQYF | TGTGCCAGCCATGGGGGAGCGAAACACCAAGAGACCCAGTACTTC
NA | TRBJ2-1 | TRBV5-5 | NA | CASIFEEQFF | TGTGCCAGCATCTTTGAGGAGCAGTTCTTC
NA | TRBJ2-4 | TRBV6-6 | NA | CASSYPLDTYGQYF | TGTGCCAGCAGTTACCCGTTGGACACATACGGGCAGTACTTC
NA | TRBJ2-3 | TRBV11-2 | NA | CASSLARIGTDTQYF | TGTGCCAGCAGCTTAGCCCGGATAGGGACTGATACGCAGTATTTT
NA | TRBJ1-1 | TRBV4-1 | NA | CASSQFWGLRTEAFF | TGCGCCAGCAGCCAATTTTGGGGGCTACGAACTGAAGCTTTCTTT
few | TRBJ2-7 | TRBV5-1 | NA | CASSQPQGTLPYEQYF | TGCGCCAGCAGCCAGCCCCAGGGGACGCTACCCTACGAGCAGTACTTC
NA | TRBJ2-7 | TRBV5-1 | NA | CASSWGPPGGGSYNEQYF | TGCGCCAGCAGCTGGGGGCCTCCAGGAGGTGGCTCCTACAATGAGCAGTACTTC
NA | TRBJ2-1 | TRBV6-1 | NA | CASSVPTGANEQFF | TGTGCCAGCAGTGTCCCGACAGGAGCCAATGAGCAGTTCTTC
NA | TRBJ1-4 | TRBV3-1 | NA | CASSQDSLGGRYGELFF | TGTGCCAGCAGCCAAGATTCCCTCGGGGGTCGTTATGGGGAACTGTTTTTT
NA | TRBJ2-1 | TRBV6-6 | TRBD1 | CASSYSKTGGSYNEQFF | TGTGCCAGCAGTTACTCGAAGACAGGGGGCTCCTACAATGAGCAGTTCTTC
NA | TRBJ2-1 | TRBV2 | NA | CASRGAGTSYNEQFF | TGTGCCAGCAGGGGGGCAGGGACTTCCTACAATGAGCAGTTCTTC
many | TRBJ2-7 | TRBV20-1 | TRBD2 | CSARDAAGAQYEQYF | TGCAGTGCTAGAGATGCAGCGGGGGCACAATACGAGCAGTACTTC
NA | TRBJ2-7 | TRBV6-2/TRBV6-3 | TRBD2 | CASSYSWLADYEQYF | TGTGCCAGCAGTTACTCCTGGCTAGCGGACTACGAGCAGTACTTC
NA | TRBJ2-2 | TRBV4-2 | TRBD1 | CASSQGDRTNTGELFF | TGTGCCAGCAGCCAAGGGGACAGAACGAACACCGGGGAGCTGTTTTTT
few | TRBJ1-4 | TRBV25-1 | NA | CASSESDFNEKLFF | TGTGCCAGCAGTGAATCAGATTTTAATGAAAAACTGTTTTTT
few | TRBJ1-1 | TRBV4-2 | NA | CASSQDLRSGTGGTEAFF | TGTGCCAGCAGCCAAGATCTTCGGTCGGGGACGGGGGGCACTGAAGCTTTCTTT
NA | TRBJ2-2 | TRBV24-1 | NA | CATSAVGLSGTGELFF | TGTGCCACCAGTGCAGTGGGGCTGTCGGGGACCGGGGAGCTGTTTTTT
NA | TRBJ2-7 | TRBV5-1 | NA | CASSPTNGASYEQYF | TGCGCCAGCAGCCCAACTAATGGGGCCTCCTACGAGCAGTACTTC
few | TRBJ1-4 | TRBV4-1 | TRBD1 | CASLKEITGEEKLFF | TGCGCCAGCCTGAAAGAAATAACAGGGGAGGAAAAACTGTTTTTT
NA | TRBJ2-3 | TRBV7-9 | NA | CASSFDGFGTDTQYF | TGTGCCAGCAGTTTCGACGGGTTTGGCACAGATACGCAGTATTTT
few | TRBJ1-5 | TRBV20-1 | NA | CSARQGIRQPQHF | TGCAGTGCTAGACAGGGGATACGACAGCCCCAGCATTTT
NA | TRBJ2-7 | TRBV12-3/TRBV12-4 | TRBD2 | CASSSGLAGGPYEQYF | TGTGCCAGCAGTTCCGGACTAGCGGGGGGGCCCTACGAGCAGTACTTC
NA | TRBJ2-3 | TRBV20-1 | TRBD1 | CSARDQPWTGGQDTQYF | TGCAGTGCTAGAGATCAGCCTTGGACAGGGGGCCAAGATACGCAGTATTTT
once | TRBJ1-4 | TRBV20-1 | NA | CSARDQGTTNEKLFF | TGCAGTGCTAGAGATCAGGGCACAACTAATGAAAAACTGTTTTTT
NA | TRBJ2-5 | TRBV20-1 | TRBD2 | CSAAPGLATYQETQYF | TGCAGTGCGGCCCCGGGACTAGCGACGTACCAAGAGACCCAGTACTTC
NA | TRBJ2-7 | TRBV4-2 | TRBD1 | CASSRSGQGLHEQYF | TGTGCCAGCAGCCGCTCGGGACAGGGGTTACACGAGCAGTACTTC
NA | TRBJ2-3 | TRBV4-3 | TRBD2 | CASSQEGLALGTDTQYF | TGCGCCAGCAGCCAAGAGGGACTAGCACTCGGCACAGATACGCAGTATTTT
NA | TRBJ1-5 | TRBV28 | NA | CASSVSGVYSNQPQHF | TGTGCCAGCAGTGTTTCGGGAGTTTATAGCAATCAGCCCCAGCATTTT
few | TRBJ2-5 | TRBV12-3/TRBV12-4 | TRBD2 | CASSLSGGMGETQYF | TGTGCCAGCAGTTTATCGGGGGGGATGGGGGAGACCCAGTACTTC